This entry lists 17 T cell receptor beta chains sequenced from one sample in a study of OX40 agonist ivuxolimab in advanced cancers. This table comes from immunoSEQ multiplex PCR, and its TCRdb copy is limited to in-frame clones, with some not included. The sample has about 32,000 clones, 84% seen once. Sequenced here: CD4+ or CD8+ T cells sorted from blood, sampled in a trial of the OX40 agonist ivuxolimab. These receptors were obtained from an adult with an advanced solid tumor such as melanoma, head and neck, liver or kidney cancer.

The genes are TRBV9 and TRBJ2-3; 13 bases fit TRBD2. The CDR3 consists of 18 residues. The J segment lost 5 bases and the V segment lost 4 bases, leaving 13 bases of the junction unmatched. Germline CDR1 SGDLS, CDR2 YYNGEE. CDR3: CASSPPWGLAGREDTQYF. CDR3 coding DNA: TGTGCCAGCAGCCCCCCTTGGGGACTAGCGGGACGGGAAGATACGCAGTATTTT.

The sample holds a few counts of this clone. CDR3 in DNA: TGCGCCAGCAGCCAAGTGACAGGGGGCCAGCCCCAGCATTTT. It is translated as CASSQVTGGQPQHF. The chain carries TRBV4-1 and TRBJ1-5; 10 bases fit TRBD1. From germline, CDR1 is MGHRA and CDR2 YSYEKL. Trimming took 1 base from V and 7 from J; bases not matched to a gene: 1. This CDR3 is built from 14 residues.

The J gene is TRBJ2-7, the V gene TRBV15; 9 bases align to TRBD2. V lost 0 bases and J lost 6; bases outside the gene matches: 6. Germline values: CDR1 LNHNV, CDR2 YYDKDF (reference sequence). The length of the CDR3 is 15 residues. The CDR3 coding sequence is TGTGCCACCAGCAGAGATAGGCAACTAGCGGGCGAGCAGTACTTC. Protein sequence: CATSRDRQLAGEQYF.

This clone has a handful of counts. The CDR3 reads CASSLGLAGPTDTQYF. In nucleotides, the CDR3 is TGTGCCAGCAGCTTGGGACTAGCGGGCCCCACAGATACGCAGTATTTT. The chain uses TRBV7-3 and TRBJ2-3; 12 bases fit TRBD2. V lost 3 bases to trimming and J lost 2 bases; unmatched junction nucleotides: 3. The CDR3 is 16 residues long. From germline, CDR1 is SGHTA and CDR2 FQGTGA.

The V gene is TRBV11-1, the J gene TRBJ2-3; 7 bases line up with TRBD1. CDR1 and CDR2 from the germline V gene are SGHAT and FQDESV (reference sequence). The V gene end was trimmed by 6 bases and the J gene end by 6 bases; junction bases not matched to a gene: 15. The CDR3 is 16 amino acids. The DNA for the CDR3 is TGTGCCAGCAGTCCCCATTGGGACAGCCCATATGATACGCAGTATTTT. Protein: CASSPHWDSPYDTQYF.

To note about this clone: Other DNA sequences in the same sample also yield this CDR3. The chain is built from TRBV28 and TRBJ2-1; 11 positions agree with TRBD2. Germline loops: CDR1 MDHEN, CDR2 SYDVKM. Germline trimming cut 2 bases from V and 9 bases from J; bases unmatched to any gene: 0. The CDR3 consists of 13 residues. CDR3 amino acids: CASSLGTSGEQFF. The CDR3 bases are TGTGCCAGCAGTTTAGGGACTAGCGGTGAGCAGTTCTTC.

This chain links TRBV15 with TRBJ1-1; 9 bases line up with TRBD1. The CDR3 loop spans 14 amino acids. Germline CDR1 LNHNV, CDR2 YYDKDF (reference sequence). J gave up 3 bases and V 8 bases, and 7 bases lay outside the gene matches. The CDR3 protein is CATLRDREYTEAFF. The CDR3, as DNA: TGTGCCACCCTTCGGGACAGGGAATACACTGAAGCTTTCTTT.

The gene calls are TRBV27 and TRBJ1-1; 8 bases are a match to TRBD1. The CDR3 covers 16 residues. After removal of 4 bases from V and 0 bases from J, the junction contained 7 bases not matched to a gene. In germline, CDR1 is MNHEY, CDR2 SMNVEV (reference sequence). CDR3 bases: TGTGCCAGCAGTTCGGACAGGGAGGTGGTGAACACTGAAGCTTTCTTT. Translated: CASSSDREVVNTEAFF.

The chain recombines TRBV30 with TRBJ2-3; the D gene is possibly TRBD1 (6 bases). In germline, CDR1 is GTSNPN, CDR2 SVGIG (reference sequence). This CDR3 contains 13 residues. With 3 bases removed from V and 7 bases from J, the gap between germline ends came to 14 bases. The CDR3 nucleotides read TGTGCCTGGAGCCCAGGGGAGTCATATACGCAGTATTTT. It yields the protein CAWSPGESYTQYF. The whole variable domain, filled in from reference TRBV30 and TRBJ2-3, reads SQTIHQWPATLVQPVGSPLSLECTVEGTSNPNLYWYRQAAGRGLQLLFYSVGIGQISSEVPQNLSASRPQDRQFILSSKKLLLSDSGFYLCAWSPGESYTQYFGPGTRLTVL.

J is TRBJ1-2 and V is TRBV5-1, with 9 positions matching TRBD1. V was clipped by 1 base and J by 4 bases; unmatched bases: 5. The CDR3 runs 15 residues. The germline V gene encodes CDR1 SGHRS and CDR2 YFSETQ. Written as DNA, the CDR3 is TGCGCCAGCAGCTTGATGGGGACAGGGTTCTATGGCTACACCTTC. It is translated as CASSLMGTGFYGYTF.

This chain connects TRBV30 to TRBJ2-7; a possible D gene is TRBD2 (5 bases). The CDR3 loop spans 11 amino acids. CDR1 GTSNPN and CDR2 SVGIG come from the germline V gene (reference sequence). Deletions cut 8 bases from V and 3 bases from J, with 11 bases between. The CDR3 DNA reads TGTGCCACCGACCGGGGCTACGAGCAGTACTTC. Translating it yields CATDRGYEQYF.

The CDR3 protein is CASSAGVEQYF. The CDR3 nucleotides are TGTGCCAGCAGTGCTGGGGTTGAGCAGTACTTC. J is TRBJ2-7 and V is TRBV5-8, with no clear D. Germline values: CDR1 SGHTS, CDR2 YDEGEE. The CDR3 is made up of 11 amino acids. V lost 5 bases, J lost 7 bases, and 10 bases lay in between.

The J gene is TRBJ2-4, the V gene TRBV7-2; TRBD2 agrees at 7 bases. Trimming cost V 3 bases and J 0 bases; bases outside gene matches: 5. Germline V CDR1 and CDR2: SGHTA, FQGNSA. The CDR3 length is 16 residues. The CDR3 spells CASSLVGGGAKNIQYF. The CDR3 DNA reads TGTGCCAGCAGCTTGGTCGGCGGGGGAGCCAAAAACATTCAGTACTTC.

The chain carries TRBV10-1 and TRBJ1-2; 9 nucleotides line up with TRBD1. Germline V CDR1 and CDR2: WNHNN, SYGVQD (reference sequence). After removal of 3 bases from V and 8 bases from J, the junction contained 7 bases not matched to a gene. The length of the CDR3 is 14 residues. DNA for the CDR3: TGCGCCAGCAGTGATTGGGACAGGGTTATAGGCTACACCTTC. This translates into CASSDWDRVIGYTF.

The rearrangement links TRBV4-2 to TRBJ2-1, with 10 nucleotides matching TRBD2. The CDR3 is 20 amino acids. Germline V gene data show CDR1 as LGHNA and CDR2 as YNFKEQ. The ends lost 4 bases at V and 0 bases at J; junction bases unmatched: 15. CDR3 DNA: TGTGCCAGCAGCCTAAACAGCGGGAGGGCCGAATTTAGCTCCTACAATGAGCAGTTCTTC. Translation gives CASSLNSGRAEFSSYNEQFF.

The chain has TRBV5-4 and TRBJ1-4; the match to TRBD1 covers 10 bases. After removal of 4 bases from V and 8 bases from J, the junction contained 5 bases not matched to a gene. The CDR3 is made up of 14 amino acids. Germline CDR1 reads SGHNT; CDR2 reads YYREEE (reference sequence). CDR3 bases: TGTGCCAGCAGCCGGGACAGGGGTTACGAAAAACTGTTTTTT. Amino acids: CASSRDRGYEKLFF.

The genes are TRBV19 and TRBJ2-7; 8 bases fit TRBD1. This CDR3 region has 15 residues. Germline CDR1 is LNHDA and CDR2 is SQIVND (reference sequence). V shed 5 bases and J 0 bases; nucleotides not matched to a gene: 6. CDR3 in DNA: TGTGCCAGTAGTGAAACAGGGGGTAGCTCCTACGAGCAGTACTTC. Encoded protein: CASSETGGSSYEQYF.